The 7 T cell receptor beta chains in this list originate from one sample, sequenced in a study of blood T cell repertoires in COVID-19. The repertoire was sequenced with immunoSEQ multiplex PCR; TCRdb's copy has only in-frame clones and lacks some. The sample has 200,000 to 300,000 clones; about 85% are singletons. The sample taken for sequencing was peripheral blood. The origin of the receptors is a man in his 60s who had recovered from COVID-19.

This chain connects TRBV7-9 to TRBJ2-2; TRBD1 agrees at 7 bases. J lost 5 bases, V lost 4 bases, and 4 bases had no gene match. Per the germline V gene, CDR1 is SEHNR and CDR2 is FQNEAQ (reference sequence). The CDR3 runs 14 residues. This chain's CDR3 is CASSSGGRTGELFF. The CDR3 bases are TGTGCCAGCAGCTCAGGGGGAAGGACCGGGGAGCTGTTTTTT.

V usage is TRBV6-5 and J usage is TRBJ1-2, with D tentatively TRBD1 (6 bases). Per germline, CDR1 MNHEY and CDR2 SVGAGI. V gave up 4 bases and J gave up 1 base, with 10 bases separating them. The CDR3 length is 14 residues. The CDR3 region is CASSSADSNYGYTF. The CDR3 DNA follows: TGTGCCAGCAGTTCCGCGGACAGTAACTATGGCTACACCTTC.

This chain links TRBV6-2 or TRBV6-3 with TRBJ2-2, with TRBD2 as a possible D gene (6 bases). The CDR3 extends over 14 amino acids. CDR1 MNHEY and CDR2 SVGEGT come from the germline V gene. Trimming took 3 bases from V and 4 from J, leaving 9 bases between them. This chain's CDR3 is CASSYLGLTGELFF. The CDR3 nucleotides read TGTGCCAGCAGTTATTTGGGACTCACCGGGGAGCTGTTTTTT.

The chain is built from TRBV11-2 and TRBJ2-7; 8 bases match TRBD1. Trimming took 3 bases from V and 6 from J; bases not matched to a gene: 1. The CDR3 is 12 residues long. Germline CDR1 reads SGHAT; CDR2 reads FQNNGV. This CDR3 is CASSFGQGEQYF. The CDR3, as DNA: TGTGCCAGCAGCTTTGGACAGGGCGAGCAGTACTTC.

This sequence joins TRBV11-2 and TRBJ2-5; a possible D gene is TRBD1 (5 bases). The CDR3 spans 12 residues. CDR1 and CDR2 from the germline V gene are SGHAT and FQNNGV. The ends were cut back, 0 bases at V and 7 bases at J, with 6 bases in the middle. The CDR3 region has the DNA TGTGCCAGCAGCTTAGAAGGGGTGACCCAGTACTTC. It encodes CASSLEGVTQYF.

The chain carries TRBV5-1 and TRBJ2-3, with 9 bases fitting TRBD1. The germline V gene encodes CDR1 SGHRS and CDR2 YFSETQ. The CDR3 covers 19 residues. V shed 0 bases, J shed 0 bases, and the junction held 11 bases outside the gene matches. CDR3 bases: TGCGCCAGCAGCTTGGGGTTAATGGACAGGGGCTTTAGCACAGATACGCAGTATTTT. Translated: CASSLGLMDRGFSTDTQYF.

This chain uses TRBV27 with TRBJ1-1; weak D call: TRBD1 (5 bases). The CDR3 totals 13 residues. CDR1 and CDR2 from the germline V gene are MNHEY and SMNVEV (reference sequence). V shed 6 bases and J shed 6 bases, with 14 bases lying between them. CDR3 sequence (DNA): TGTGCCAGCAGACGTCAGGGTGCCCCTGAAGCTTTCTTT. Protein: CASRRQGAPEAFF.